Sequencing of this TCR beta chain was carried out in a study of CD8 T cells in Susac syndrome. Study-wide context: Sequenced Susac syndrome patients included roughly six with active disease and eight who were in remission. Intravenous immunoglobulin alone or corticosteroids were being given to patients with Susac syndrome at blood draw, unless they were therapy-naive.

Reverse transcription used roughly 0.45 to 1 ug RNA and random hexamers. In TCRdb, the immunoSEQ multiplex PCR reads were re-called with MiXCR into one record per CDR3 protein. This table holds 80,000 to 90,000 distinct CDR3 sequences, approximately 95% found once. TEMRA cells were FACS-enriched, with CD8+ and CD4+ T cells isolated negatively. Germline CDR1 LNHDA, CDR2 SQIVND (reference sequence). V lost 9 bases and J lost 0; bases outside the gene matches: 13. CDR3 length equals 18 residues. Specimen: CD8+ T cells from PBMCs. The V call is TRBV19, the J call TRBJ2-1, with TRBD2 matching 11 bases. The TCR was taken from a human donor with Susac syndrome. The CDR3 DNA is TGTGCCAGCCATCCGGGACTAGCGGAAATAAGCTCCTACAATGAGCAGTTCTTC. Amino acids: CASHPGLAEISSYNEQFF.